The clone carrying this TCR beta chain is a singleton in its sample. The sample originates from a study of blood T cell repertoires in COVID-19. Study-wide context: The United States, Italy and Spain were the sources of the acute and convalescent COVID-19 samples. T cells, B-cell-depleted T cells, or PBMCs provided the cDNA or gDNA that served as material.

Per the original methods: By means of reference gene primer amplification, nucleated cell counts were estimated. The data were produced by immunoSEQ multiplex PCR, yet TCRdb's version contains in-frame clones alone and is incomplete. The D gene and trimming were derived from the DNA, and the V and J assignments and clone size from that table. This table has around 320,000 clones, almost 85% appearing once. Looked up from germline, CDR1 is DFQATT and CDR2 is SNEGSKA (reference sequence). V gave up 3 bases and J gave up 1 base; unmatched junction bases: 4. The CDR3 contains 14 residues. The rearrangement uses TRBV20-1 and TRBJ2-7, with 9 bases lining up with TRBD2. This sequence originates from a human donor in a cohort sampled during active COVID-19. Sequenced input: peripheral blood. CDR3 nucleotide sequence: TGCAGTGCTAGTATGGGACTAGCATCCTACGAGCAGTACTTC. It codes for CSASMGLASYEQYF.